The source of this TCR beta chain is a study of T cells in localized non-small cell lung cancer. Study results and limitations: Uninvolved adjacent lung showed peak T cell clonality, exceeding tumor. Heterogeneity is still possible, as just one tumor region was sequenced.

In the case of this clone: Its cognate antigen is unknown.

Sequencing was performed with immunoSEQ multiplex PCR; in TCRdb, only in-frame clones are kept and a portion is missing. The data contain around 130,000 clones, roughly 90% of them singletons. Sequences were derived from peripheral blood, sampled before any cancer treatment. The receptor's source is a female donor at least 60 years old with stage I lung adenocarcinoma.

The CDR3 DNA is TGCGCCAGCAGCCCTGCGGCGGTCCCCCAGCAAGAGACCCAGTACTTC. Protein: CASSPAAVPQQETQYF. V and J are TRBV5-1 and TRBJ2-5; D is unclear. The length of the CDR3 is 16 residues. With 4 bases removed from V and 2 bases from J, the gap between germline ends came to 18 bases. Germline V gene sequence: CDR1 SGHRS, CDR2 YFSETQ.